The clone carrying this T cell receptor (beta chain) came up a few times. What it recognizes is unknown. The data were obtained in a study of cytotoxic CD8 clonotypes in ibrutinib-treated CLL. Study details: The cohort had 10 to 11 relapsed/refractory and over 14 treatment-naive patients, 17 IGHV unmutated.

With sequencing, the targeted depth ranged from 1 in 200,000 to 1 in 1 million T cells. Clones were read by immunoSEQ multiplex PCR, and TCRdb kept only the in-frame ones, dropping some. The sample records approximately 280,000 clones, around 69% being singletons. Looked up from germline, CDR1 is MGHDK and CDR2 is SYGVNS. The ends were cut back, 3 bases at V and 9 bases at J, with 16 bases in the middle. The CDR3 loop spans 14 amino acids. Study-level results: Public clonotypes, an uncommon group, contracted or remained stable on treatment. Progressing and sustained-remission patients had different sampling times.

This sample comprised PBMCs, obtained at disease progression, from a patient treated with ibrutinib. This TCR derives from a human donor with chronic lymphocytic leukemia. J is TRBJ2-3 and V is TRBV25-1; possibly TRBD1 or TRBD2 for D (5 bases each). CDR3 region: CASSDPGRGRTQYF. The DNA of the CDR3 is TGTGCCAGCAGTGACCCCGGACGGGGCAGGACGCAGTATTTT.